This TCR beta chain came from a study of T cell changes during pregnancy in multiple sclerosis. Clones were read by immunoSEQ multiplex PCR, and TCRdb kept only the in-frame ones, dropping some. The sample comprises 70,000 to 100,000 clones, approximately 94% of which are singletons, and about 2.4% rests with the top ten. The V gene's germline CDR1 is SGHRS and CDR2 YFSETQ. V shed 4 bases and J shed 0 bases, with 7 bases lying between them. CDR3 length: 13 residues. The genes are TRBV5-1 and TRBJ1-1; weak D call: TRBD1 (6 bases). The receptor was isolated from a female donor with multiple sclerosis, enrolled in a pregnancy study. Sequencing used peripheral blood, obtained in the third trimester of pregnancy. CDR3 DNA: TGCGCCAGCAGCAGACAGGTGAACACTGAAGCTTTCTTT. Its protein product is CASSRQVNTEAFF. Full variable domain (rest looked up from reference TRBV5-1 and TRBJ1-1): KAGVTQTPRYLIKTRGQQVTLSCSPISGHRSVSWYQQTPGQGLQFLFEYFSETQRNKGNFPGRFSGRQFSNSRSEMNVSTLELGDSALYLCASSRQVNTEAFFGQGTRLTVV.